These 30 T cell receptor beta chains came from one sample sequenced in a study of shared T cell receptors in the human thymus. Using immunoSEQ multiplex PCR, the repertoire was profiled, and TCRdb retains in-frame clones only, with some absent. Among about 730,000 clones listed, 75% to 90% were seen once. These same records also appear under a second study, on human thymus T cells.

The material sequenced was thymocytes. The receptors derive from a girl under two years old with a congenital heart defect.

The J gene is TRBJ2-2, the V gene TRBV23-1, with TRBD1 matching over 7 bases. TRBV23-1 is treated as an ORF (open reading frame) with a function not yet certain. V was pared by 4 bases and J by 1 base, with 9 bases of the junction left unmatched. The CDR3 is 17 residues long. CDR3 amino acids: CASSLPRQGLNTGELFF. CDR3 bases: TGCGCCAGCAGTCTCCCCCGACAGGGATTGAACACCGGGGAGCTGTTTTTT.

This chain uses TRBV4-1 with TRBJ2-5, with 11 bases aligning to TRBD1. The CDR3 runs to 14 residues. V shed 6 bases and J 5 bases; nucleotides not matched to a gene: 5. Germline lookup yields CDR1 MGHRA and CDR2 YSYEKL. The CDR3 DNA follows: TGCGCCAGCAGAGGACAGGGGGCTAGGGAGACCCAGTACTTC. Translation: CASRGQGARETQYF.

The rearrangement uses TRBV29-1 and TRBJ2-5; 13 positions match TRBD2. Germline assignment: CDR1 SQVTM and CDR2 ANQGSEA. J gave up 5 bases and V 8 bases, and 20 bases lay outside the gene matches. The CDR3 length is 18 residues. The CDR3, as DNA: TGCAGCACCAGAAGGAGCGCCAAAACTAGCGGGGGGGGTGAGACCCAGTACTTC. Amino acids: CSTRRSAKTSGGGETQYF.

The rearrangement links TRBV6-5 to TRBJ2-7, with TRBD1 matching 8 bases. Germline-derived CDR1 and CDR2 are MNHEY and SVGAGI. The CDR3 extends over 16 amino acids. V lost 4 bases, J lost 6 bases, and 14 bases stayed unmatched. For the CDR3, the DNA is TGTGCCAGCAGTTGCGGTGCGTCGGGACAGGACCCCGAGCAGTACTTC. This sequence encodes CASSCGASGQDPEQYF.

The chain joins TRBV13 to TRBJ2-7; 9 positions match TRBD2. In germline, CDR1 is PRHDT, CDR2 FYEKMQ (reference sequence). The CDR3 is made up of 15 amino acids. Trimming removed 1 base from V and 4 bases from J; junction bases left unmatched: 5. Here the CDR3 DNA reads TGTGCCAGCAGCTTAGCCCGCAGCGGGGGGTACGAGCAGTACTTC. Amino acids: CASSLARSGGYEQYF.

V and J are TRBV6-7 and TRBJ2-2; TRBD1 is a possible D gene (5 bases). TRBV6-7 is known as an ORF, though its function is uncertain. This CDR3 region has 14 residues. The V end was cut by 6 bases, the J end by 9 bases, with 17 bases between. The CDR3 sequence is CASSQFKGPRELFF. CDR3 in DNA: TGTGCCAGCAGCCAATTTAAGGGGCCCCGGGAGCTGTTTTTT.

The V and J genes are TRBV7-3 and TRBJ2-3; TRBD2 might be the D (6 bases). Germline assignment: CDR1 SGHTA and CDR2 FQGTGA. There are 17 residues in the CDR3. The V end lost 2 bases, the J end lost 5 bases, and 20 bases lay between the germline ends. The DNA of the CDR3 is TGTGCCAGCAGCTTAGCGGGGACCCCAAAGGCCGTAGATACGCAGTATTTT. Translated: CASSLAGTPKAVDTQYF.

This chain connects TRBV10-3 to TRBJ2-3; TRBD1 is a possible D gene (8 bases). Trimming removed 4 bases from V and 3 bases from J, with 14 bases in between. CDR3 length: 15 residues. CDR1 ENHRY and CDR2 SYGVKD come from the germline V gene. The CDR3 nucleotides read TGTGCCATCAGTGTTCACAGGGGGGGTACAGATACGCAGTATTTT. It translates to CAISVHRGGTDTQYF.

CDR3 coding DNA: TGTGCCAGCAGCCGCCCTGACAGGGAATCTAACTATGGCTACACCTTC. This encodes CASSRPDRESNYGYTF. The rearrangement uses TRBV7-2 and TRBJ1-2; 7 nucleotides line up with TRBD1. CDR1 is SGHTA, CDR2 FQGNSA, per germline. The length of the CDR3 is 16 residues. V was clipped by 5 bases and J by 0 bases; unmatched bases: 9.

The chain is built from TRBV5-6 and TRBJ1-4, with 9 bases that match TRBD1. CDR3 size: 19 residues. Germline CDR1 reads SGHDT; CDR2 reads YYEEEE. V shed 0 bases, J shed 2 bases, and the junction held 11 bases outside the gene matches. In DNA, the CDR3 is TGTGCCAGCAGCTTGGAGCTTAGGACAGGGGATCAGACTAATGAAAAACTGTTTTTT. Translated: CASSLELRTGDQTNEKLFF. Drawing the rest from reference TRBV5-6 and TRBJ1-4, the complete variable domain is DAGVTQSPTHLIKTRGQQVTLRCSPKSGHDTVSWYQQALGQGPQFIFQYYEEEERQRGNFPDRFSGHQFPNYSSELNVNALLLGDSALYLCASSLELRTGDQTNEKLFFGSGTQLSVL.

This rearrangement joins TRBV4-1 to TRBJ1-6; the match to TRBD1 covers 7 bases. Germline loops: CDR1 MGHRA, CDR2 YSYEKL. The CDR3 covers 16 residues. The junction had 10 bases not matched to a gene; V was cut back by 4 bases and J by 7 bases. The CDR3 protein is CASSRAQGDRNSPLHF. CDR3 coding DNA: TGCGCCAGCAGCCGAGCTCAGGGGGACCGAAATTCACCCCTCCACTTT.

In DNA form, the CDR3 reads TGTGCCAGTAGTATCGGACGCCAGGGGGCGCAGACCTATGGCTACACCTTC. It codes for CASSIGRQGAQTYGYTF. The chain combines TRBV19 with TRBJ1-2; 8 bases align to TRBD1. With 3 bases clipped from V and 4 bases from J, the junction kept 13 bases outside the gene matches. The length of the CDR3 is 17 residues. Germline CDR1 is LNHDA and CDR2 is SQIVND (reference sequence).

The rearrangement links TRBV4-2 to TRBJ2-5; TRBD2 might be the D (7 bases). Germline values: CDR1 LGHNA, CDR2 YNFKEQ. Trimming shortened V by 3 bases and J by 3 bases, and 26 bases separated the two germline ends. The CDR3 sequence is 19 residues long. CDR3 in amino acids: CASSHKRGAGHEVEETQYF. CDR3 nucleotides: TGTGCCAGCAGCCACAAACGGGGGGCAGGACATGAGGTTGAAGAGACCCAGTACTTC.

The V call is TRBV10-2, the J call TRBJ2-3; D uncertain. Trimming took 4 bases from V and 10 from J, leaving 12 bases between them. The CDR3 totals 12 residues. The germline V gene encodes CDR1 WSHSY and CDR2 SAAADI. The CDR3 bases are TGCGCCAGCAGTGGACTTCGAGGATCGCAGTATTTT. It is translated as CASSGLRGSQYF.

The V and J genes are TRBV9 and TRBJ2-7; no firm D call. Per germline, CDR1 SGDLS and CDR2 YYNGEE. This CDR3 is 14 amino acids long. The V and J ends lost 0 bases and 0 bases respectively, with 7 bases between them. The CDR3 nucleotides read TGTGCCAGCAGCGTAGATGCTAACTCCTACGAGCAGTACTTC. This encodes CASSVDANSYEQYF.

This chain links TRBV2 with TRBJ2-6; tentatively, D is TRBD2 (5 bases). Germline assignment: CDR1 SNHLY and CDR2 FYNNEI. Trimming shortened V by 3 bases and J by 0 bases, and 12 bases separated the two germline ends. This CDR3 spans 17 amino acids. CDR3 region: CASSDGNLSSGANVLTF. In DNA, the CDR3 is TGTGCCAGCAGTGACGGGAACCTGAGCTCTGGGGCCAACGTCCTGACTTTC.

The chain is built from TRBV19 and TRBJ1-6; D remains unclear. The germline V gene encodes CDR1 LNHDA and CDR2 SQIVND (reference sequence). Trimming took off 8 bases at V and 0 bases at J, with 11 bases between the two ends. The CDR3 runs 15 residues. The CDR3 loop reads CASLRGSSYNSPLHF. The CDR3 nucleotides read TGTGCCAGTCTTAGAGGGAGCTCCTATAATTCACCCCTCCACTTT.

V and J are TRBV4-1 and TRBJ1-2, with 8 bases aligning to TRBD1. The CDR3 has 14 residues. Germline loops: CDR1 MGHRA, CDR2 YSYEKL. Trimming cost V 1 base and J 5 bases; bases outside gene matches: 3. This chain's CDR3 is CASSQAGGRYGYTF. DNA of the CDR3: TGCGCCAGCAGCCAAGCAGGGGGCAGGTATGGCTACACCTTC.

This chain uses TRBV5-8 with TRBJ2-3; D may be TRBD2 (5 bases). This CDR3 contains 16 residues. Germline V gene sequence: CDR1 SGHTS, CDR2 YDEGEE. V was clipped by 4 bases and J by 2 bases, with 17 bases between them. The CDR3 here is CASSGERALFTDTQYF. CDR3 DNA sequence: TGTGCCAGCAGCGGGGAGAGGGCCCTATTCACAGATACGCAGTATTTT.

The rearrangement joins TRBV19 to TRBJ1-2; TRBD1 is a possible D gene (5 bases). Trimming took 6 bases from V and 4 from J, leaving 15 bases between them. Germline loops: CDR1 LNHDA, CDR2 SQIVND (reference sequence). The CDR3 sequence is 14 residues long. CDR3 sequence reads: CASSDSPDGYGYTF. The CDR3 DNA reads as TGTGCCAGTAGCGACAGTCCGGACGGCTATGGCTACACCTTC.

The chain employs TRBV5-4 and TRBJ1-2, with D unclear. This CDR3 region has 12 residues. Trimming took off 0 bases at V and 6 bases at J, with 6 bases between the two ends. Germline V gives CDR1 SGHNT, CDR2 YYREEE (reference sequence). CDR3 region: CASSLGSNGYTF. CDR3 nucleotides: TGTGCCAGCAGCTTGGGTAGTAATGGCTACACCTTC.

The V gene is TRBV7-9, the J gene TRBJ2-7, with TRBD1 matching 11 bases. V was clipped by 6 bases and J by 3 bases; unmatched bases: 10. The CDR3 has 16 residues. CDR1 and CDR2 (germline): SEHNR, FQNEAQ (reference sequence). CDR3 loop: CASSLPGTGGGYEQYF. For the CDR3, the DNA is TGTGCCAGCAGTCTACCCGGGACAGGGGGAGGCTACGAGCAGTACTTC.

The chain couples TRBV6-1 to TRBJ1-5; weak D call: TRBD1 (6 bases). Germline CDR1 and CDR2: MNHNS and SASEGT. V lost 5 bases and J lost 7, with 12 bases in between. The length of the CDR3 is 13 residues. The CDR3 nucleotides read TGTGCCAGCAGTCGGACAGTAACACAGCCCCAGCATTTT. Translation: CASSRTVTQPQHF.

This chain connects TRBV19 to TRBJ2-7; a possible D gene is TRBD2 (5 bases). There are 16 residues in the CDR3. Per the germline V gene, CDR1 is LNHDA and CDR2 is SQIVND (reference sequence). V gave up 3 bases and J gave up 0 bases, with 15 bases separating them. In DNA form, the CDR3 reads TGTGCCAGTAGTATGGGCCGTGGGGAGAGCTCCTACGAGCAGTACTTC. This translates into CASSMGRGESSYEQYF.

The chain is built from TRBV10-3 and TRBJ1-1; D gene ambiguous. Per germline, CDR1 ENHRY and CDR2 SYGVKD. This CDR3 is built from 16 residues. The ends were cut back, 1 base at V and 1 base at J, with 13 bases in the middle. The DNA of the CDR3 is TGTGCCATCAGTGAGTGGGCCACCTCACGGAACACTGAAGCTTTCTTT. Translated, it gives CAISEWATSRNTEAFF.

V and J are TRBV5-6 and TRBJ1-6; D unclear. Trimming cost V 4 bases and J 10 bases, with 15 bases left between them. The CDR3 is 14 amino acids. In germline, CDR1 is SGHDT, CDR2 YYEEEE. In nucleotides, the CDR3 is TGTGCCAGCAGCCCTCAGGAGGGTTCATCACCCCTCCACTTT. Its translation: CASSPQEGSSPLHF.

The chain links TRBV5-8 to TRBJ2-2; 8 bases agree with TRBD1. The V and J ends lost 1 base and 11 bases, in that order; junction bases with no gene match: 16. This CDR3 region has 17 residues. The germline gives CDR1 SGHTS, CDR2 YDEGEE. This CDR3 reads CASSLSTGASSAKELFF. CDR3 coding DNA: TGTGCCAGCAGCTTGTCGACAGGGGCGTCGTCGGCTAAAGAGCTGTTTTTT.

The rearrangement joins TRBV11-2 to TRBJ2-7; possibly TRBD1 for D (5 bases). This CDR3 is built from 13 residues. The germline V and J ends were trimmed by 5 bases and 5 bases, with 13 bases remaining between them. Germline values: CDR1 SGHAT, CDR2 FQNNGV. CDR3: CASSSQGAHEQYF. For the CDR3, the DNA is TGTGCCAGCAGCAGCCAGGGTGCCCACGAGCAGTACTTC.

The V and J genes are TRBV7-6 and TRBJ1-6; D gene uncertain. V lost 3 bases and J 9 bases, leaving 9 bases between the germline ends. Germline V CDR1 and CDR2: SGHVS, FNYEAQ. The CDR3 loop spans 13 amino acids. This chain's CDR3 is CASSLTGSSPLHF. CDR3 nucleotide sequence: TGTGCCAGCAGCTTGACGGGGAGTTCACCCCTCCACTTT.

This sequence joins TRBV2 and TRBJ2-4, with D perhaps matching TRBD2 (6 bases). The V gene's germline CDR1 is SNHLY and CDR2 FYNNEI. Between the trimmed V and J ends, which lost 1 base and 2 bases, there was a span of 21 bases. CDR3 length: 19 residues. This CDR3 is CASSEGRLRRDVPKNIQYF. The DNA for the CDR3 is TGTGCCAGCAGTGAAGGACGCCTCAGGAGGGACGTACCCAAAAACATTCAGTACTTC. Full variable domain (missing parts from reference TRBV2 and TRBJ2-4): EPEVTQTPSHQVTQMGQEVILRCVPISNHLYFYWYRQILGQKVEFLVSFYNNEISEKSEIFDDQFSVERPDGSNFTLKIRSTKLEDSAMYFCASSEGRLRRDVPKNIQYFGAGTRLSVL.